The rows below give T cell receptor beta chains drawn from one sample of a study of T cells in Graves' hyperthyroidism and ophthalmopathy. TCRdb redid the calling of the multiplex PCR reads with MiXCR, one entry per CDR3 protein. Here the sample spans approximately 620,000 distinct CDR3 sequences, roughly 16% being singletons. The sample taken for sequencing was blood. These receptor sequences come from a woman aged 40 to 50 with Graves' ophthalmopathy. Each CDR3 is given with its conserved first and last residue. The D gene is left open where the match is weak. Clone size appears in some rows only: once, few, many, or a class for an expanded clone.

clone size | D gene | J gene | V gene | CDR3 protein | CDR3 DNA
few | NA | TRBJ1-6 | TRBV6-5 | CASSSKTSGDNSPLHF | TGTGCCAGCAGTTCCAAGACAAGCGGGGATAATTCACCCCTCCACTTT
once | NA | TRBJ2-1 | TRBV29-1 | CSVHTVRDNEQFF | TGCAGCGTCCACACGGTCCGGGATAATGAGCAGTTCTTC
many | TRBD2 | TRBJ2-7 | TRBV20-1 | CSARDPAGDLYEQYF | TGCAGTGCTAGAGATCCTGCGGGAGACCTCTACGAGCAGTACTTC
NA | NA | TRBJ1-2 | TRBV6-5 | CASSYRGRTF | TGTGCCAGCAGTTACAGGGGTCGCACCTTC
NA | TRBD2 | TRBJ2-2 | TRBV29-1 | CSVVAGGNTGELFF | TGCAGCGTTGTGGCGGGGGGGAACACCGGGGAGCTGTTTTTT
few | TRBD2 | TRBJ2-5 | TRBV20-1 | CSAAPGGPQETQYF | TGCAGTGCAGCCCCGGGGGGGCCCCAAGAGACCCAGTACTTC
NA | TRBD2 | TRBJ2-5 | TRBV7-2 | CASRHSRTSGRGQETQYF | TGTGCCAGCAGGCATTCCCGGACTAGCGGGAGAGGCCAAGAGACCCAGTACTTC
many | NA | TRBJ2-2 | TRBV5-1 | CASSWPPDSNTGELFF | TGCGCCAGCAGCTGGCCCCCGGACAGTAACACCGGGGAGCTGTTTTTT
many | NA | TRBJ2-7 | TRBV7-9 | CASSLEEGRGEQYF | TGTGCCAGCAGCCTAGAGGAAGGGAGAGGCGAGCAGTACTTC
few | TRBD2 | TRBJ2-7 | TRBV19 | CASSFGTSGRRYEQYF | TGTGCCAGTAGCTTTGGGACTAGCGGGAGGAGGTACGAGCAGTACTTC
NA | NA | TRBJ2-2 | TRBV24-1 | CATSDPTGFTGELFF | TGTGCCACCAGTGACCCCACAGGGTTCACCGGGGAGCTGTTTTTT
NA | TRBD1 | TRBJ2-7 | TRBV6-1 | CASKLEGAGEQYF | TGTGCCAGCAAACTAGAGGGGGCCGGGGAGCAGTACTTC
few | NA | TRBJ2-1 | TRBV10-1 | CASSYDGPYNEQFF | TGCGCCAGCAGTTATGACGGACCTTACAATGAGCAGTTCTTC
NA | TRBD2 | TRBJ2-1 | TRBV5-1 | CASSSPGLAGVGSYNEQFF | TGCGCCAGCAGCTCACCGGGACTAGCGGGAGTCGGCTCCTACAATGAGCAGTTCTTC
NA | TRBD2 | TRBJ2-1 | TRBV6-1 | CATKVGRAEGEQFF | TGTGCCACCAAGGTCGGGAGGGCCGAGGGTGAGCAGTTCTTC
many | NA | TRBJ1-1 | TRBV7-9 | CASTGHPQGTEAFF | TGTGCCAGCACCGGGCACCCCCAGGGAACTGAAGCTTTCTTT
NA | TRBD1 | TRBJ2-5 | TRBV5-6 | CASSPDRGRRGGETQYF | TGTGCCAGCAGCCCGGACAGGGGGCGCAGAGGGGGAGAGACCCAGTACTTC
NA | NA | TRBJ1-1 | TRBV6-6 | CASSYSTPNTEAFF | TGTGCCAGCAGTTACTCGACCCCGAACACTGAAGCTTTCTTT
NA | TRBD2 | TRBJ2-2 | TRBV7-2 | CASKAGGSETGELFF | TGTGCCAGTAAGGCGGGAGGGTCGGAGACCGGGGAGCTGTTTTTT
NA | TRBD1 | TRBJ1-1 | TRBV5-1 | CASNSGTGYTEAFF | TGCGCCAGCAACTCCGGGACAGGGTACACTGAAGCTTTCTTT
few | NA | TRBJ2-2 | TRBV4-1 | CATGTDATNTGELFF | TGCGCGACGGGGACTGACGCGACGAACACCGGGGAGCTGTTTTTT
NA | NA | TRBJ2-5 | TRBV14 | CASSQAGTGLGQETQYF | TGTGCCAGCAGCCAAGCTGGAACAGGGCTGGGGCAAGAGACCCAGTACTTC
NA | TRBD1 | TRBJ2-5 | TRBV3-1 | CASSQDPRRVGTGAKETQYF | TGTGCCAGCAGCCAAGATCCTAGACGTGTAGGGACAGGGGCCAAAGAGACCCAGTACTTC
many | TRBD2 | TRBJ2-3 | TRBV7-8 | CASSSGLVDTDTQYF | TGTGCCAGCAGCTCCGGACTAGTAGACACAGATACGCAGTATTTT
many | NA | TRBJ1-1 | TRBV11-2 | CASSPTESAEAFF | TGTGCCAGCAGCCCTACTGAGAGTGCTGAAGCTTTCTTT
many | NA | TRBJ2-7 | TRBV20-1 | CSASDPRDSYEQYF | TGCAGTGCTAGTGATCCCCGGGACTCCTACGAGCAGTACTTC
many | TRBD2 | TRBJ2-5 | TRBV5-1 | CASGGTSGQETQYF | TGCGCCAGCGGCGGGACTAGCGGACAAGAGACCCAGTACTTC
many | NA | TRBJ1-2 | TRBV30 | CAWSVGHSYGYTF | TGTGCCTGGAGTGTCGGACACAGCTATGGCTACACCTTC
many | NA | TRBJ1-1 | TRBV12-3/TRBV12-4 | CASRETGHSNTEAFF | TGTGCCAGCAGGGAGACCGGACACTCGAACACTGAAGCTTTCTTT
NA | TRBD1 | TRBJ1-2 | TRBV12-3/TRBV12-4 | CANSPTGGLPFNYGYAF | TGTGCCAACAGTCCGACAGGGGGACTACCCTTTAACTATGGCTACGCCTTC
many | NA | TRBJ2-3 | TRBV2 | CASSVWVSTDTQYF | TGTGCCAGCAGTGTGTGGGTCAGCACAGATACGCAGTATTTT
many | NA | TRBJ2-3 | TRBV20-1 | CSAIRARVTDTQYF | TGCAGTGCTATCAGGGCCCGAGTAACAGATACGCAGTATTTT
many | NA | TRBJ1-4 | TRBV20-1 | CSARGGGPNEKLFF | TGCAGTGCTAGAGGAGGCGGCCCCAATGAAAAACTGTTTTTT
many | NA | TRBJ1-1 | TRBV4-1 | CASSQDPLRGLVGAFF | TGCGCCAGCAGCCAAGATCCTCTTCGGGGGTTGGTAGGAGCTTTCTTT
many | NA | TRBJ1-4 | TRBV27 | CASSLGWPNEKLFF | TGTGCCAGCAGTTTAGGGTGGCCTAATGAAAAACTGTTTTTT
many | TRBD1 | TRBJ1-2 | TRBV20-1 | CSALTGQGNYGYTF | TGCAGTGCGTTAACGGGACAGGGCAATTATGGCTACACCTTC
NA | NA | TRBJ1-6 | TRBV7-9 | CASSSLDSSYNSPLHF | TGTGCCAGCAGCTCCCTGGACAGCTCCTATAATTCACCCCTCCACTTT
many | NA | TRBJ2-1 | TRBV2 | CASRIGRVNEQFF | TGTGCCAGCAGGATCGGCAGGGTGAATGAGCAGTTCTTC
NA | NA | TRBJ2-7 | TRBV12-3/TRBV12-4 | CASSPTLRVAGLSYEQYF | TGTGCCAGCAGTCCCACACTGAGGGTGGCAGGCCTATCCTACGAGCAGTACTTC
many | TRBD2 | TRBJ2-3 | TRBV20-1 | CSAPPVSGRLTDTQYF | TGCAGTGCTCCCCCAGTAAGCGGGAGACTCACAGATACGCAGTATTTT
NA | TRBD1 | TRBJ1-4 | TRBV6-1 | CASSRDRRNEKLFF | TGTGCCAGCAGTCGGGACAGGAGAAATGAAAAACTGTTTTTT
NA | NA | TRBJ2-5 | TRBV5-4 | CASSLSAARGQETQYF | TGTGCCAGCAGCTTGAGTGCCGCCCGAGGGCAAGAGACCCAGTACTTC
NA | NA | TRBJ2-3 | TRBV24-1 | CATSDGSTDTQYF | TGTGCCACCAGTGACGGAAGCACAGATACGCAGTATTTT
many | NA | TRBJ2-3 | TRBV2 | CASSDRGGGTQYF | TGTGCCAGCAGTGATAGGGGCGGAGGTACGCAGTATTTT
few | NA | TRBJ1-3 | TRBV2 | CASSDQRHLSGNTIYF | TGTGCCAGCAGCGACCAGCGACATCTCTCTGGAAACACCATATATTTT
few | NA | TRBJ1-1 | TRBV19 | CASRGEGDSVEAFF | TGTGCCAGTAGGGGCGAAGGGGATTCTGTTGAAGCTTTCTTT
many | NA | TRBJ2-1 | TRBV6-1 | CASSEKEHGEQFF | TGTGCCAGCAGTGAAAAGGAACACGGTGAGCAGTTCTTC
NA | NA | TRBJ2-1 | TRBV29-1 | CSVGGASWNEQFF | TGCAGCGTTGGGGGGGCTAGCTGGAATGAGCAGTTCTTC